The clone carrying this T cell receptor (beta chain) has more than one count but fewer than ten. V was pared by 1 base and J by 5 bases, with 11 bases between. This CDR3 region has 15 residues. Germline CDR1 is LGHDT and CDR2 is YNNKEL (reference sequence). This sample stems from a study of neurological immune-mediated disorders. TCRdb reanalysed the 5' RACE reads using MiXCR and keeps one entry per CDR3 protein. The sample includes about 40,000 distinct CDR3 sequences, roughly 14% seen only once; the top ten take around 4%. The specimen sequenced was CD4+ T cells from blood. The V and J genes are TRBV3-1 and TRBJ1-4; D possibly corresponds to TRBD1 (5 bases). The sequence was collected from a woman aged 55-75 years with HTLV-1-associated myelopathy (HAM/TSP). CDR3 DNA: TGTGCCAGCAGCCAAGTGACAGTACAGAATGAAAAACTGTTTTTT. Amino acid sequence: CASSQVTVQNEKLFF.